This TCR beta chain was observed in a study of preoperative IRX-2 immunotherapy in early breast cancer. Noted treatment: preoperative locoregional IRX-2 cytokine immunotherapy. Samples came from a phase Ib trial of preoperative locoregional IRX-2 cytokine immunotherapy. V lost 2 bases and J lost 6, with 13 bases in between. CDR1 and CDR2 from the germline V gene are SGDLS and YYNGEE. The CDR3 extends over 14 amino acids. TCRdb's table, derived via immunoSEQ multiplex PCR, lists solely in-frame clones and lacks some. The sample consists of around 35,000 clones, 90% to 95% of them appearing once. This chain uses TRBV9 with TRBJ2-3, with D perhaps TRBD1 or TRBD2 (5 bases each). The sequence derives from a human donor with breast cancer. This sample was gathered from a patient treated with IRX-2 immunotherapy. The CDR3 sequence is CASSVEGTADTQYF. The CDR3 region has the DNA TGTGCCAGCAGCGTTGAAGGGACCGCTGATACGCAGTATTTT. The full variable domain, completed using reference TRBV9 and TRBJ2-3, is DSGVTQTPKHLITATGQRVTLRCSPRSGDLSVYWYQQSLDQGLQFLIQYYNGEERAKGNILERFSAQQFPDLHSELNLSSLELGDSALYFCASSVEGTADTQYFGPGTRLTVL.